The TCR beta chain described here comes from a study of blood T cell repertoires in COVID-19. Sequencing used immunoSEQ multiplex PCR; TCRdb keeps in-frame clones, though not all of them. Of under 200,000 clones in the sample, nearly 90% are singletons; the top ten hold 20% to 25%. The CDR3 has 12 amino acids. V gave up 3 bases and J gave up 7 bases, with 8 bases separating them. Germline values: CDR1 KGHDR, CDR2 SFDVKD. The TCR sequence derives from a man aged 55 to 70 with active or convalescent COVID-19. Input material: peripheral blood. The chain links TRBV24-1 to TRBJ1-2; D is perhaps TRBD1 (6 bases). CDR3 in amino acids: CATSDQGTGYTF. The CDR3 DNA reads as TGTGCCACCAGTGATCAGGGGACTGGCTACACCTTC.